This T cell receptor beta chain stems from a study of T cell responses to AZD1222 COVID-19 vaccine. Germline loops: CDR1 SGHRS, CDR2 YFSETQ. The CDR3 has 12 residues. Trimming removed 2 bases at V and 5 bases at J, with 7 bases between. TCRdb's copy holds only in-frame clones and misses some; the assay was immunoSEQ multiplex PCR. The sample gives more than 95,000 clones, 90% of which show up once; about 4.2% is in the top ten. Remarks on this clone: The same CDR3 arises from other DNA sequences in this sample as well.

The sample was peripheral blood, taken on day 0 of MenACWY control vaccination. The chain recombines TRBV5-1 with TRBJ1-2; D is unclear. The source is an adult in good health. Here the CDR3 DNA reads TGCGCCAGCAGCTTAGAAGGGTATGGCTACACCTTC. Protein sequence: CASSLEGYGYTF.